A selection of T cell receptor beta chains follows, all from one sample in a study of blood T cell repertoires in COVID-19. Assay used: immunoSEQ multiplex PCR; TCRdb lists only in-frame clones, some missing. The repertoire includes roughly 250,000 clones, under 95% of them detected once, and about 1.9% sits in the top ten. Material: PBMCs or T cells enriched from blood (not recorded which). All receptors derive from a woman aged 18-35 years who had recovered from COVID-19. The CDR3 runs from the conserved cysteine through the conserved F or W. Clone size, where shown, is once, few, many, or a class for clones that have expanded.

clone size	J gene	V gene	CDR3 protein
NA	TRBJ1-6	TRBV18	CASSPGRGNSPLHF
NA	TRBJ2-1	TRBV28	CASSLRDGTYNEQFF
NA	TRBJ2-1	TRBV7-2	CASSLVGGGQGNEQFF
NA	TRBJ2-7	TRBV11-2	CASSRIADPPYEQYF
NA	TRBJ2-2	TRBV5-1	CASSYSGTGAGELFF
NA	TRBJ1-2	TRBV29-1	CSVESGTGGYGYTF
NA	TRBJ1-2	TRBV7-3	CASSLNAGSYGYTF
NA	TRBJ1-5	TRBV7-2	CASSLYPDLPQHF
NA	TRBJ2-5	TRBV5-1	CASSLSQSGDGAQYF
NA	TRBJ2-1	TRBV18	CASSPRKLAGSYNEQFF
NA	TRBJ1-2	TRBV5-1	CASSPRTGTGGYGYTF
NA	TRBJ1-4	TRBV4-1	CASQQAVNEKLFF
NA	TRBJ2-7	TRBV7-9	CASSPETSGIFYEQYF
NA	TRBJ1-2	TRBV5-1	CASSLAQGAGGYTF
NA	TRBJ2-7	TRBV2	CASRRGQGIYEQYF
NA	TRBJ1-6	TRBV12-3/TRBV12-4	CASSDAGDSPLHF
NA	TRBJ2-5	TRBV19	CASSIEGSLDYHQETQYF
once	TRBJ1-2	TRBV7-8	CASTYNRVTGYTF
NA	TRBJ2-3	TRBV24-1	CATSDPGGDTQYF
NA	TRBJ1-1	TRBV10-3	CAISGQANTEAFF
NA	TRBJ1-2	TRBV11-3	CASSQRGRGRGYTF
NA	TRBJ1-1	TRBV6-5	CASRYTGLATEAFF
NA	TRBJ1-3	TRBV4-1	CASSQIPAGVSFSGNTIYF
NA	TRBJ1-3	TRBV7-9	CASRTDMLGNTIYF